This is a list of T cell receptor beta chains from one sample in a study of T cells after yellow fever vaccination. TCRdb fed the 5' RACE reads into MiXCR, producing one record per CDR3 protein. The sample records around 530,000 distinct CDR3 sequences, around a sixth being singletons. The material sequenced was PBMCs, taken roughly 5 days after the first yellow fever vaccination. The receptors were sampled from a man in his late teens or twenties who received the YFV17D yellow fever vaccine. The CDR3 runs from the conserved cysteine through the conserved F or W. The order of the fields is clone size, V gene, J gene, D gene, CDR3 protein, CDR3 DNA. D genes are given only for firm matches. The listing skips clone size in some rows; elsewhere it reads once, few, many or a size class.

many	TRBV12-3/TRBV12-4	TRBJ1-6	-	CASSLVPPDSPLHF	TGTGCCAGCAGTTTAGTTCCCCCGGATTCACCCCTCCACTTT
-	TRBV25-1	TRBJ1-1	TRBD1	CASSEREGARTEAFF	TGTGCCAGCAGTGAAAGGGAGGGGGCACGGACTGAAGCTTTCTTT
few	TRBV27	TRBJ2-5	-	CASSWGGRVQETQYF	TGTGCCAGCAGTTGGGGAGGCAGGGTCCAAGAGACCCAGTACTTC
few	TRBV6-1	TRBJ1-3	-	CASSAARAGNTIYF	TGTGCCAGCAGCGCCGCCAGGGCCGGAAACACCATATATTTT
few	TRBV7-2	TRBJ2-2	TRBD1	CASSLVPQGATGELFF	TGTGCCAGCAGCTTAGTCCCGCAGGGGGCCACCGGGGAGCTGTTTTTT
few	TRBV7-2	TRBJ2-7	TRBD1	CASSPDRSYEQYF	TGTGCCAGCAGCCCGGACAGGAGCTACGAGCAGTACTTC
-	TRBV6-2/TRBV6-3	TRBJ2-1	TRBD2	CASSAGLAGAYNEQFF	TGTGCCAGCAGTGCGGGACTAGCGGGAGCCTACAATGAGCAGTTCTTC
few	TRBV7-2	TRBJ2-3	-	CASSLGSGTSTDTQYF	TGTGCCAGCAGCTTAGGATCCGGGACTAGCACAGATACGCAGTATTTT
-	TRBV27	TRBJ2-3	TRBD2	CASRMGLAAARTQYF	TGTGCCAGCAGGATGGGACTAGCGGCCGCGCGTACGCAGTATTTT
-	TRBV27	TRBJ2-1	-	CASSLGGPNSNEQFF	TGTGCCAGCAGTCTGGGGGGGCCCAACAGCAATGAGCAGTTCTTC
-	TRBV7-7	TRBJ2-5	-	CASSFTGSERGTQYF	TGTGCTAGCAGTTTCACCGGGAGCGAAAGAGGGACCCAGTACTTC
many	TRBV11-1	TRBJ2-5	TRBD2	CASSLWGTTQETQYF	TGTGCCAGCAGCTTGTGGGGGACTACTCAAGAGACCCAGTACTTC
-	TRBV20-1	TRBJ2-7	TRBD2	CSARAGGSYEQYF	TGCAGTGCTAGGGCGGGGGGGTCCTACGAGCAGTACTTC
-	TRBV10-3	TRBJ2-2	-	CAISRVTGELFF	TGTGCCATCAGCAGGGTCACCGGGGAGCTGTTTTTT
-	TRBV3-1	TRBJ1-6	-	CASSQDQGFSPLHF	TGTGCCAGCAGCCAAGATCAGGGATTTTCACCCCTCCACTTT
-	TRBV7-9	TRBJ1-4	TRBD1	CASSLGPTGVNEKLFF	TGTGCCAGCAGCTTGGGACCGACAGGGGTAAATGAAAAACTGTTTTTT